This TCR beta chain was recovered during a study of control samples from healthy donors and cancer patients. Germline V gives CDR1 MNHNS, CDR2 SASEGT. With 5 bases removed from V and 7 bases from J, the gap between germline ends came to 15 bases. The CDR3 length is 15 residues. Profiled with immunoSEQ multiplex PCR; TCRdb holds only in-frame clones, not every one. This table has about 140,000 clones, 85% to 95% appearing once. The clonotype originates from a man aged 35 to 55 in good health. The material sequenced was blood. This chain links TRBV6-1 with TRBJ1-6, with a weak D call TRBD1 (6 bases). The CDR3 is CASSFPGQLNSPLHF. The DNA of the CDR3 is TGTGCCAGCAGTTTCCCGGGACAATTAAATTCACCCCTCCACTTT.